The 25 T cell receptor beta chains below were found in one sample sequenced in a study of control samples from healthy donors and cancer patients (dated by TCRdb to about 2020). Receptor amplification or capture employed the immunoSEQ multiplex PCR assay. The immuneACCESS repertoire file appears here via TCRdb, limited to in-frame rearrangements. These files lack a portion of the clones; in checked studies, under half of the deficit traces to unresolved V genes, and the cause of the others is not known. For this sample, the table gives approximately 190,000 clones. The ten largest clones capture under 2.5% of the sample. Sequenced: blood. These receptors all stem from a woman aged 25-40 years in good health.

The CDR3, as DNA: TGTGCCTGGAGTTTTGGGACAGGGTTATCCAATCAGCCCCAGCATTTT. The encoded protein is CAWSFGTGLSNQPQHF. The gene calls are TRBV30 and TRBJ1-5; TRBD1 aligns across 9 bases. J lost 3 bases, V lost 2 bases, and 8 bases had no gene match. Looked up from germline, CDR1 is GTSNPN and CDR2 is SVGIG (reference sequence). This CDR3 has 16 amino acids.

The V and J genes are TRBV5-1 and TRBJ1-4; TRBD1 agrees at 9 bases. CDR3 length equals 18 residues. Germline assignment: CDR1 SGHRS and CDR2 YFSETQ. Unmatched junction bases numbered 17, after V lost 5 bases and J lost 6 bases. CDR3 region: CASSNTGGIRYTDEKLFF. DNA for the CDR3: TGCGCCAGCAGTAATACAGGGGGCATTCGGTATACGGATGAAAAACTGTTTTTT.

The chain couples TRBV10-3 to TRBJ1-5, with D tentatively TRBD1 (5 bases). Germline assignment: CDR1 ENHRY and CDR2 SYGVKD. Deletions cut 6 bases from V and 3 bases from J, with 15 bases between. The CDR3 totals 15 residues. For the CDR3, the DNA is TGTGCCATCAGGAACACCGGGGCGGACAATCAGCCCCAGCATTTT. Protein: CAIRNTGADNQPQHF.

V is TRBV6-6 and J is TRBJ1-4; no clear D gene. Germline lookup yields CDR1 MNHNY and CDR2 SVGAGI (reference sequence). The CDR3 length is 15 residues. V lost 6 bases to trimming and J lost 6 bases, with 17 bases between them. CDR3 DNA sequence: TGTGCCAGCAGACCCACGTCGGGATCGGATGAAAAACTGTTTTTT. Protein: CASRPTSGSDEKLFF.

This chain links TRBV7-9 with TRBJ1-4; D remains unclear. In germline, CDR1 is SEHNR, CDR2 FQNEAQ (reference sequence). The V end lost 3 bases, the J end lost 4 bases, and 9 bases lay between the germline ends. The CDR3 has 14 residues. CDR3: CASSLVLGNEKLFF. CDR3 nucleotide sequence: TGTGCCAGCAGCTTGGTGCTCGGTAATGAAAAACTGTTTTTT.

The CDR3 protein is CASRGSLAGNEQFF. CDR3 in DNA: TGCGCCAGCAGGGGATCATTAGCGGGCAATGAGCAGTTCTTC. The gene calls are TRBV4-1 and TRBJ2-1, with 7 bases identical to TRBD2. The CDR3 is made up of 14 amino acids. Germline CDR1 reads MGHRA; CDR2 reads YSYEKL. The V segment lost 6 bases and the J segment 6 bases; nucleotides outside the gene matches: 8.

This chain connects TRBV2 to TRBJ2-1; perhaps D is TRBD1 or TRBD2 (6 bases each). The CDR3 spans 17 residues. V was clipped by 4 bases and J by 1 base, with 17 bases between them. The germline V gene has CDR1 SNHLY and CDR2 FYNNEI. The CDR3 DNA reads as TGTGCCAGCAGTGCCCTGAGGGGGGCGAGATCCTACAATGAGCAGTTCTTC. Its protein is CASSALRGARSYNEQFF.

The chain joins TRBV2 to TRBJ2-2; D gene uncertain. Trimming pared 4 bases from V and 6 bases from J, leaving 12 bases between. The CDR3 spans 14 residues. Germline V gives CDR1 SNHLY, CDR2 FYNNEI. Here the CDR3 reads CASSAGRRAGELFF. CDR3 nucleotides: TGTGCCAGCAGTGCGGGCAGAAGGGCCGGGGAGCTGTTTTTT. The full variable domain, its missing parts supplied by reference TRBV2 and TRBJ2-2, is EPEVTQTPSHQVTQMGQEVILRCVPISNHLYFYWYRQILGQKVEFLVSFYNNEISEKSEIFDDQFSVERPDGSNFTLKIRSTKLEDSAMYFCASSAGRRAGELFFGEGSRLTVL.

The gene calls are TRBV27 and TRBJ1-6, with TRBD1 identical over 11 bases. Germline V gene lookup returns CDR1 MNHEY and CDR2 SMNVEV (reference sequence). The CDR3 has 17 amino acids. Trimming at V came to 5 bases and at J to 9 bases, leaving 12 bases not matched to a gene. As DNA, the CDR3 is TGTGCCAGCAGTACGGACAGGGGGCGCGACATAGGTTCACCCCTCCACTTT. Its translation is CASSTDRGRDIGSPLHF.

The rearrangement links TRBV10-3 to TRBJ2-5, with 8 bases lining up with TRBD2. The length of the CDR3 is 14 residues. The germline V gene has CDR1 ENHRY and CDR2 SYGVKD. The junction had 5 bases not matched to a gene; V was cut back by 3 bases and J by 5 bases. The CDR3 reads CAISDPGGDETQYF. The DNA for the CDR3 is TGTGCCATCAGTGACCCCGGGGGGGACGAGACCCAGTACTTC.

This sequence joins TRBV12-5 and TRBJ1-2, with D uncertain. The germline V and J ends were trimmed by 2 bases and 6 bases, with 13 bases remaining between them. Per germline, CDR1 LGHNT and CDR2 FRNRAP. The CDR3 has 14 residues. CDR3 bases: TGTGCTAGTGGTTTGTGGGCCGGTAGTCATGGCTACACCTTC. Translation: CASGLWAGSHGYTF.

The chain combines TRBV10-3 with TRBJ2-1, with TRBD2 identical over 8 bases. Looked up from germline, CDR1 is ENHRY and CDR2 is SYGVKD. The CDR3 covers 14 residues. V was pared by 3 bases and J by 7 bases, with 5 bases of the junction left unmatched. The CDR3 spells CAISEAGETNEQFF. The CDR3 DNA reads as TGTGCCATCAGTGAAGCGGGGGAGACGAATGAGCAGTTCTTC.

The chain combines TRBV5-1 with TRBJ1-1, with D unclear. This CDR3 has 13 amino acids. V gave up 6 bases and J gave up 2 bases, with 11 bases separating them. The germline gives CDR1 SGHRS, CDR2 YFSETQ. The CDR3 is CASTRAPNTEAFF. CDR3 DNA sequence: TGCGCCAGCACCCGGGCCCCTAACACTGAAGCTTTCTTT.

This chain links TRBV27 with TRBJ2-7; D might be TRBD1 or TRBD2, each matching 6 bases. The CDR3 runs 13 residues. Germline CDR1 and CDR2: MNHEY and SMNVEV (reference sequence). V lost 4 bases and J 0 bases, leaving 7 bases between the germline ends. The CDR3 protein is CASSSGASYEQYF. The CDR3 DNA reads TGTGCCAGCAGTTCGGGGGCCTCCTACGAGCAGTACTTC.

This chain connects TRBV6-6 to TRBJ2-4, with a tentative D call TRBD2 (6 bases). CDR1 is MNHNY, CDR2 SVGAGI, per germline (reference sequence). The CDR3 has 15 amino acids. V dropped 2 bases and J dropped 1 base, with 9 bases sitting between them. CDR3: CASSYAGGAKNIQYF. CDR3 nucleotide sequence: TGTGCCAGCAGTTACGCCGGGGGTGCCAAAAACATTCAGTACTTC.

The chain has TRBV5-1 and TRBJ1-2, with D unclear. CDR3 length equals 14 residues. CDR1 is SGHRS and CDR2 is YFSETQ in the germline V gene. V dropped 0 bases and J dropped 4 bases, with 10 bases sitting between them. CDR3 protein: CASSLEARSYGYTF. Written as DNA, the CDR3 is TGCGCCAGCAGCTTGGAGGCCAGGTCCTATGGCTACACCTTC.

The chain joins TRBV5-1 to TRBJ2-1, with a tentative D call TRBD2 (5 bases). Trimming cost V 3 bases and J 10 bases, with 14 bases left between them. The CDR3 has 13 residues. The germline V gene encodes CDR1 SGHRS and CDR2 YFSETQ. The CDR3: CASSSTYTGEQFF. The CDR3 bases are TGCGCCAGCAGCTCTACCTACACGGGGGAGCAGTTCTTC.

This chain's CDR3 is CATSPDSTYEQYF. In DNA, the CDR3 is TGTGCCACCAGTCCGGACAGTACCTACGAGCAGTACTTC. This chain connects TRBV24-1 to TRBJ2-7; maybe TRBD1 (6 bases). In germline, CDR1 is KGHDR, CDR2 SFDVKD. CDR3 length: 13 amino acids. Between the trimmed V and J ends, which lost 6 bases and 2 bases, there was a span of 10 bases.

The genes are TRBV7-9 and TRBJ2-5; 10 nucleotides agree with TRBD2. J lost 4 bases, V lost 2 bases, and 7 bases had no gene match. This CDR3 is 16 amino acids long. Germline values: CDR1 SEHNR, CDR2 FQNEAQ (reference sequence). The CDR3 loop reads CASSLTRGTSVETQYF. The CDR3 DNA sequence: TGTGCCAGCAGCTTAACTCGTGGGACTAGCGTAGAGACCCAGTACTTC.

This rearrangement joins TRBV5-8 to TRBJ1-2; the match to TRBD1 covers 10 bases. The CDR3 length is 14 residues. CDR1 SGHTS and CDR2 YDEGEE come from the germline V gene. V lost 4 bases, J lost 5 bases, and 5 bases stayed unmatched. The CDR3 loop reads CASSPRTGGYGYTF. The DNA for the CDR3 is TGTGCCAGCAGCCCACGGACAGGGGGATATGGCTACACCTTC.

The chain combines TRBV28 with TRBJ1-5; maybe TRBD1 (5 bases). CDR3 length: 17 amino acids. V was trimmed by 2 bases and J by 6 bases, leaving 20 bases between them. CDR1 and CDR2 (germline): MDHEN, SYDVKM. The CDR3 DNA reads TGTGCCAGCAGTTTAAATCATCTCAGAGGGACTCGTCAGCCCCAGCATTTT. Its protein is CASSLNHLRGTRQPQHF.

The CDR3 region has the DNA TGTGCCAGCAGCTTAAGTCTAGCGGGGGGCACACTAAAAAACATTCAGTACTTC. It is translated as CASSLSLAGGTLKNIQYF. The gene calls are TRBV7-2 and TRBJ2-4; TRBD2 matches 11 bases. Germline V gives CDR1 SGHTA, CDR2 FQGNSA. Trimming cost V 2 bases and J 4 bases; bases outside gene matches: 10. This CDR3 region has 18 residues.

The genes are TRBV3-1 (or the pseudogene TRBV3-2) and TRBJ1-3; D is uncertain. The V end was cut by 0 bases, the J end by 4 bases, with 4 bases between. Per the germline V gene, CDR1 is LGHDT and CDR2 is YNNKEL (reference sequence). The length of the CDR3 is 13 residues. The CDR3 is CASSQEGGNTIYF. The CDR3 bases are TGTGCCAGCAGCCAAGAAGGGGGAAACACCATATATTTT.

V and J are TRBV18 and TRBJ1-2; D call uncertain. V was pared by 0 bases and J by 12 bases, with 14 bases between. This CDR3 has 13 amino acids. The germline CDR1 and CDR2 sequences are KGHSH and LQKENI. The CDR3 region has the DNA TGTGCCAGCTCACCACCGGGGAGAACGTCCAACACCTTC. This encodes CASSPPGRTSNTF.

The gene calls are TRBV2 and TRBJ2-3; 10 bases are shared with TRBD2. Germline CDR1 reads SNHLY; CDR2 reads FYNNEI. J was trimmed by 2 bases and V by 8 bases; bases with no gene match: 13. This CDR3 is 17 amino acids long. The CDR3 is CASPAGGIGRDTDTQYF. CDR3 sequence (DNA): TGTGCCAGCCCAGCGGGGGGGATCGGCCGGGACACAGATACGCAGTATTTT.